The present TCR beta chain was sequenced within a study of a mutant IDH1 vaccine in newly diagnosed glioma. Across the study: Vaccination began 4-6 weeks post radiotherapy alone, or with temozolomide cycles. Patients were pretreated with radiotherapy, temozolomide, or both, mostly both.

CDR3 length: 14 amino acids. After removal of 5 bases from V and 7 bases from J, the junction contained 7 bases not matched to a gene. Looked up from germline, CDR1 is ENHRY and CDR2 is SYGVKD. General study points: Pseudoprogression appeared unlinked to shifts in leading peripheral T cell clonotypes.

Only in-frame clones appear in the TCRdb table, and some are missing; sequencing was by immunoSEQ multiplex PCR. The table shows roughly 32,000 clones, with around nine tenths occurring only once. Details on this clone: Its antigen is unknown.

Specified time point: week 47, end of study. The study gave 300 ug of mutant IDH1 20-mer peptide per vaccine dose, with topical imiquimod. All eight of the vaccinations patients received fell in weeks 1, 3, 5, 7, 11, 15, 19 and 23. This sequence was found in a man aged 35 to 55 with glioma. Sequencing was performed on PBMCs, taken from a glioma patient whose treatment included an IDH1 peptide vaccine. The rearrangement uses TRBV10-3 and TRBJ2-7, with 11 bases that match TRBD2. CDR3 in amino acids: CAISPGLAAGEQYF. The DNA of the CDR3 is TGTGCCATCAGTCCGGGACTAGCGGCGGGGGAGCAGTACTTC.